This TCR beta chain was observed in a study of blood T cell repertoires in COVID-19. The overall study: Acute-phase and convalescent COVID-19 samples originated in the United States, Italy and Spain. PBMCs, B-cell-depleted T cells, or T cells were the source of the cDNA or gDNA that made up the material.

Clones were read by immunoSEQ multiplex PCR, and TCRdb kept only the in-frame ones, dropping some. The sample carries 150,000 to 200,000 clones, roughly 88% recorded once. Per the germline V gene, CDR1 is SGHRS and CDR2 is YFSETQ. V was trimmed by 4 bases and J by 5 bases, leaving 16 bases between them. CDR3 length: 15 residues. Sample: peripheral blood. The receptor was derived from a woman aged 25 to 39 with acute or convalescent COVID-19. This chain joins TRBV5-1 and TRBJ2-1; a possible D gene is TRBD2 (6 bases). The CDR3 bases are TGCGCCAGCAGCGAGCGGAGGGGCGGGGACAATGAGCAGTTCTTC. The encoded protein is CASSERRGGDNEQFF.